Presented here are 8 T cell receptor beta chains from one specimen sequenced in a study of blood T cell repertoires in COVID-19. Here immunoSEQ multiplex PCR was the method, and the copy in TCRdb shows in-frame clones only, minus some. This table holds tens of thousands of clones, less than 90% found once. Sequencing input: peripheral blood. Receptor source: a woman at least 80 years old with active or convalescent COVID-19.

As concerns this clone: Other DNA sequences in the same sample also yield this CDR3. The chain is built from TRBV5-4 and TRBJ2-5; 9 positions match TRBD1. Germline-derived CDR1 and CDR2 are SGHNT and YYREEE (reference sequence). Trimming removed 4 bases from V and 2 bases from J; junction bases left unmatched: 3. The CDR3 consists of 14 residues. CDR3 nucleotides: TGTGCCAGCAGCAAGGACAGGGGACAAGAGACCCAGTACTTC. This sequence encodes CASSKDRGQETQYF.

The genes are TRBV27 and TRBJ1-6, with TRBD1 identical over 8 bases. V dropped 5 bases and J dropped 4; count of bases not matched to a gene: 10. CDR3 size: 17 residues. Germline loops: CDR1 MNHEY, CDR2 SMNVEV (reference sequence). CDR3 in DNA: TGTGCCAGCAGTGCTCTTAGGACAGGGCAATATAATTCACCCCTCCACTTT. Residues: CASSALRTGQYNSPLHF.

This clone was seen more than once but under ten times. The V and J genes are TRBV5-1 and TRBJ1-5; D uncertain. Trimming took off 0 bases at V and 7 bases at J, with 14 bases between the two ends. CDR1 is SGHRS, CDR2 YFSETQ, per germline. CDR3 size: 15 residues. The CDR3 here is CASSLDGGMWQPQHF. DNA of the CDR3: TGCGCCAGCAGCTTGGATGGCGGAATGTGGCAGCCCCAGCATTTT.

The chain couples TRBV5-6 to TRBJ2-1; the match to TRBD1 covers 8 bases. Germline trimming cut 4 bases from V and 3 bases from J; bases unmatched to any gene: 6. CDR3 length equals 15 residues. Germline-derived CDR1 and CDR2 are SGHDT and YYEEEE. Here the CDR3 reads CASSHRTGFYNEQFF. The CDR3 nucleotides read TGTGCCAGCAGCCACCGGACAGGGTTCTACAATGAGCAGTTCTTC. Full variable domain (missing parts from reference TRBV5-6 and TRBJ2-1): DAGVTQSPTHLIKTRGQQVTLRCSPKSGHDTVSWYQQALGQGPQFIFQYYEEEERQRGNFPDRFSGHQFPNYSSELNVNALLLGDSALYLCASSHRTGFYNEQFFGPGTRLTVL.

The chain recombines TRBV10-2 with TRBJ1-5; no definite D call. Germline V gene data show CDR1 as WSHSY and CDR2 as SAAADI. The CDR3 covers 12 residues. V dropped 4 bases and J dropped 9 bases, with 10 bases sitting between them. The DNA for the CDR3 is TGCGCCAGCAGTGGCCAACCGGGGCCCCAGCATTTT. Translation: CASSGQPGPQHF.

The chain joins TRBV5-5 to TRBJ2-3, with 9 bases identical to TRBD1. In germline, CDR1 is SGHKS, CDR2 YYEKEE (reference sequence). This CDR3 comprises 15 residues. J was trimmed by 6 bases and V by 0 bases; bases with no gene match: 5. The CDR3 is CASSLVTGGFDTQYF. In nucleotides, the CDR3 is TGTGCCAGCAGCTTGGTGACAGGGGGATTTGATACGCAGTATTTT.

Worth noting for this clone: Other DNA sequences in the sample encode the same CDR3. The gene calls are TRBV19 and TRBJ1-5; 10 bases are shared with TRBD1. The CDR3 is 16 amino acids. CDR1 and CDR2 from the germline V gene are LNHDA and SQIVND (reference sequence). J was trimmed by 4 bases and V by 4 bases; bases with no gene match: 7. The CDR3 reads CASSTPDRGNNQPQHF. In DNA form, the CDR3 reads TGTGCCAGTAGTACACCGGACAGGGGGAATAATCAGCCCCAGCATTTT.

The chain uses TRBV29-1 and TRBJ1-1, with 8 positions matching TRBD1. The CDR3 sequence is 13 residues long. Losses at the gene ends were 4 bases for V and 2 bases for J; bases not matched to a gene: 3. The germline gives CDR1 SQVTM, CDR2 ANQGSEA. This CDR3 is CSVVTGANTEAFF. The CDR3 nucleotides are TGCAGCGTTGTGACAGGGGCCAACACTGAAGCTTTCTTT.